The 21 T cell receptor beta chains below come from one sample, sequenced in a study of blood T cell repertoires in COVID-19. TCRdb's table, derived via immunoSEQ multiplex PCR, lists solely in-frame clones and lacks some. Among 170,000 or so clones, approximately 87% were seen once, and the ten largest hold 0.88%. Source material: peripheral blood. These receptors were taken from a woman aged 18-29 years who had recovered from COVID-19.

The chain joins TRBV11-3 to TRBJ2-1, with D maybe TRBD2 (5 bases). The CDR3 has 15 residues. The V gene lost 3 bases and the J gene lost 0 bases, with 9 bases spanning the gap. Germline assignment: CDR1 SGHNT and CDR2 YENEEA. This CDR3 is CASSLSGSSYNEQFF. The CDR3 bases are TGTGCCAGCAGCTTGTCGGGGTCCTCCTACAATGAGCAGTTCTTC.

This chain connects TRBV11-2 to TRBJ2-5; TRBD1 aligns across 7 bases. Germline CDR1 SGHAT, CDR2 FQNNGV. The CDR3 covers 18 residues. V was pared by 1 base and J by 1 base, with 12 bases of the junction left unmatched. The CDR3 nucleotides read TGTGCCAGCAGCTTAGGCCACAGGGGTCTATCCCTCCAAGAGACCCAGTACTTC. This gives the protein CASSLGHRGLSLQETQYF.

The rearrangement joins TRBV5-4 to TRBJ1-1; a possible D gene is TRBD1 (6 bases). V dropped 0 bases and J dropped 0 bases, with 15 bases sitting between them. CDR1 is SGHNT, CDR2 YYREEE, per germline (reference sequence). CDR3 length: 17 amino acids. Here the CDR3 DNA reads TGTGCCAGCAGCTTGGCCGTGGGGGCGCGGCTGAACACTGAAGCTTTCTTT. Translation: CASSLAVGARLNTEAFF. The full variable domain, with the rest looked up from reference TRBV5-4 and TRBJ1-1, is ETGVTQSPTHLIKTRGQQVTLRCSSQSGHNTVSWYQQALGQGPQFIFQYYREEENGRGNFPPRFSGLQFPNYSSELNVNALELDDSALYLCASSLAVGARLNTEAFFGQGTRLTVV.

The chain uses TRBV4-2 and TRBJ1-4; D is possibly TRBD1 (6 bases). The V gene's germline CDR1 is LGHNA and CDR2 YNFKEQ. The V end lost 1 base, the J end lost 4 bases, and 10 bases lay between the germline ends. The length of the CDR3 is 15 residues. The CDR3 DNA follows: TGTGCCAGCAGCCAAGGAGACAGGAATAATGAAAAACTGTTTTTT. It codes for CASSQGDRNNEKLFF.

This rearrangement joins TRBV7-3 to TRBJ2-1; the D gene is possibly TRBD2 (7 bases). CDR1 is SGHTA and CDR2 is FQGTGA in the germline V gene. The CDR3 covers 15 residues. Between the trimmed V and J ends, which lost 2 bases and 4 bases, there was a span of 12 bases. CDR3 bases: TGTGCCAGCAGCTTAGTGGGGGGGCCGTACAATGAGCAGTTCTTC. Protein: CASSLVGGPYNEQFF.

This clone was counted a few times. The chain couples TRBV18 to TRBJ2-5; TRBD2 agrees at 15 bases. Losses at the gene ends were 5 bases for V and 2 bases for J; bases not matched to a gene: 12. The CDR3 length is 19 residues. Germline-derived CDR1 and CDR2 are KGHSH and LQKENI. The CDR3: CASSSGLAGGLGSQETQYF. The CDR3 DNA reads as TGTGCCAGCTCATCCGGACTAGCGGGAGGGTTGGGTTCTCAAGAGACCCAGTACTTC.

This clone was recorded once. The V gene is TRBV4-1, the J gene TRBJ2-7, with D tentatively TRBD2 (5 bases). The CDR3 length is 14 residues. Trimming took off 4 bases at V and 3 bases at J, with 13 bases between the two ends. Germline V gives CDR1 MGHRA, CDR2 YSYEKL. Written as DNA, the CDR3 is TGCGCCAGCAGCCCAGGACTGAGCGGCTACGAGCAGTACGTC. Its translation is CASSPGLSGYEQYV.

This chain joins TRBV19 and TRBJ2-3; D is undetermined. Germline V gene lookup returns CDR1 LNHDA and CDR2 SQIVND (reference sequence). This CDR3 contains 12 residues. Trimming removed 5 bases from V and 5 bases from J, with 8 bases in between. This CDR3 reads CASSRPGDTQYF. CDR3 in DNA: TGTGCCAGTAGTCGGCCGGGAGATACGCAGTATTTT.

This chain joins TRBV27 and TRBJ1-4; 12 bases are a match to TRBD1. The CDR3 covers 15 residues. CDR1 is MNHEY and CDR2 is SMNVEV in the germline V gene (reference sequence). The trim removed 6 bases at V and 8 bases at J, leaving 7 bases unmatched. The CDR3 protein is CASRPGTGGMEKLFF. The CDR3 coding sequence is TGTGCCAGCAGGCCCGGGACAGGGGGCATGGAAAAACTGTTTTTT.

V usage is TRBV6-6 and J usage is TRBJ2-3, with TRBD1 as a possible D gene (5 bases). Germline assignment: CDR1 MNHNY and CDR2 SVGAGI (reference sequence). CDR3 size: 13 residues. The V end was cut by 6 bases, the J end by 1 base, with 8 bases between. The CDR3 is CASRDTGTDTQYF. The CDR3 DNA is TGTGCCAGCAGGGACACCGGCACAGATACGCAGTATTTT.

This chain joins TRBV19 and TRBJ2-7, with 9 bases matching TRBD2. Germline trimming cut 3 bases from V and 2 bases from J; bases unmatched to any gene: 2. CDR3 length: 14 residues. Germline loops: CDR1 LNHDA, CDR2 SQIVND (reference sequence). In nucleotides, the CDR3 is TGTGCCAGTAGTATGGCGGGGGGGGCCTACGAGCAGTACGTC. This codes for CASSMAGGAYEQYV.

The V call is TRBV6-6, the J call TRBJ1-2; no definite D call. The V and J ends lost 5 bases and 5 bases respectively, with 12 bases between them. This CDR3 is 13 amino acids long. Germline lookup yields CDR1 MNHNY and CDR2 SVGAGI (reference sequence). CDR3 in DNA: TGTGCCAGCAGTCCCTCACGAGGGTATGGCTACACCTTC. Protein product: CASSPSRGYGYTF.

The chain recombines TRBV6-6 with TRBJ2-3; 8 nucleotides align to TRBD1. The ends lost 4 bases at V and 6 bases at J; junction bases unmatched: 6. CDR1 MNHNY and CDR2 SVGAGI come from the germline V gene (reference sequence). The CDR3 covers 14 residues. DNA of the CDR3: TGTGCCAGCAGTTCAGGACAGGGCAAGGATACGCAGTATTTT. It specifies CASSSGQGKDTQYF.

There are a few counts of this clone. The J gene is TRBJ2-6, the V gene TRBV24-1; TRBD1 might be the D (6 bases). This CDR3 contains 17 residues. Per germline, CDR1 KGHDR and CDR2 SFDVKD. Trimming took off 3 bases at V and 2 bases at J, with 13 bases between the two ends. CDR3 protein: CATSDEQGATGANVLTF. As DNA, the CDR3 is TGTGCCACCAGTGATGAACAGGGAGCTACTGGGGCCAACGTCCTGACTTTC.

V gene TRBV7-9 combines with J gene TRBJ2-1, with 7 nucleotides matching TRBD1. The CDR3 totals 16 residues. Trimming removed 4 bases from V and 7 bases from J; junction bases left unmatched: 13. Germline assignment: CDR1 SEHNR and CDR2 FQNEAQ (reference sequence). The CDR3 loop is CASSSASGQLLNEQFF. In nucleotides, the CDR3 is TGTGCCAGCAGCTCAGCCTCGGGACAGTTATTGAATGAGCAGTTCTTC. Full variable domain (rest looked up from reference TRBV7-9 and TRBJ2-1): DTGVSQNPRHKITKRGQNVTFRCDPISEHNRLYWYRQTLGQGPEFLTYFQNEAQLEKSRLLSDRFSAERPKGSFSTLEIQRTEQGDSAMYLCASSSASGQLLNEQFFGPGTRLTVL.

This clone was seen many times. The rearrangement links TRBV24-1 to TRBJ1-5; 8 nucleotides match TRBD1. CDR1 is KGHDR and CDR2 is SFDVKD in the germline V gene. V lost 10 bases and J lost 4; bases outside the gene matches: 5. This CDR3 region has 13 residues. This chain's CDR3 is CATGTGHNQPQHF. The CDR3 region has the DNA TGTGCCACGGGGACAGGCCATAATCAGCCCCAGCATTTT.

The chain is built from TRBV21-1 and TRBJ2-7; the table's D call, TRBD2, has no DNA check behind it. TRBV21-1 is described as a pseudogene. This CDR3 has 17 amino acids. The DNA for the CDR3 is TGTGCCAGCAGGATGGCTAGCGGGGTGGCCCGCTCCTACGAGCAGTACGTC. Its translation: CASRMASGVARSYEQYV.

V is TRBV4-1 and J is TRBJ2-3; D gene unclear. Germline V gene lookup returns CDR1 MGHRA and CDR2 YSYEKL. V was shortened by 0 bases and J by 4 bases, with 8 bases between the two germline ends. This CDR3 is 14 amino acids long. The CDR3 spells CASSQEQSADTQYF. The CDR3 DNA follows: TGCGCCAGCAGCCAAGAACAGAGTGCAGATACGCAGTATTTT.

The V gene is TRBV6-5, the J gene TRBJ2-7; D ambiguous. CDR1 and CDR2 (germline): MNHEY, SVGAGI. The CDR3 has 12 residues. CDR3 loop: CASKASNYGQYV. The CDR3 region has the DNA TGTGCCAGCAAGGCCAGTAACTACGGGCAGTACGTC.

The chain recombines TRBV7-2 with TRBJ2-3, with unresolved D. V lost 2 bases and J lost 4, with 7 bases in between. Germline V gene data show CDR1 as SGHTA and CDR2 as FQGNSA. There are 13 residues in the CDR3. The CDR3 DNA follows: TGTGCCAGCAGCTTACACATCCCAGATACGCAGTATTTT. It codes for CASSLHIPDTQYF.

This clone was seen repeatedly, ten times or more. The chain has TRBV6-2 or TRBV6-3 and TRBJ2-3, with TRBD1 as a possible D gene (6 bases). Trimming took 0 bases from V and 4 from J, leaving 8 bases between them. This CDR3 has 14 residues. CDR1 MNHEY and CDR2 SVGEGT come from the germline V gene. Here the CDR3 reads CASSYSQGPDTQYF. CDR3 sequence (DNA): TGTGCCAGCAGTTACTCTCAGGGGCCAGATACGCAGTATTTT.